This T cell receptor beta chain originates from a study of post-analysis software for immune sequencing data. Study-wide context: The disease courses spanned relapsing-remitting, secondary progressive and progressive-relapsing forms of multiple sclerosis. The study, taken as a whole, reports: When patients were compared with controls, five TRBV segments were more frequent, TRBV5-6, TRBV5-1 and TRBV20-1 among them.

Trimming removed 1 base at V and 5 bases at J, with 12 bases between. Germline lookup yields CDR1 MGHRA and CDR2 YSYEKL. The CDR3 is 15 residues long. This clonotype was picked up a small number of times. No antigen is known for it. Included in the TCR beta cDNA libraries were unique molecular identifiers. T cells, about 0.85 to 11 million of them, yielded roughly 470,000 cDNA molecules. MiXCR, applied by TCRdb to the PCR reads, yields one record per CDR3 protein. The repertoire holds about 570,000 distinct CDR3 sequences, with 30% to 40% as singletons. The sequence came from a girl aged 2 to 17 with multiple sclerosis. The sequencing input was blood. The rearrangement joins TRBV4-1 to TRBJ2-1, with unresolved D. CDR3 sequence (DNA): TGCGCCAGCAGCCAAGTGGGGTCCTATAACAATGAGCAGTTCTTC. Protein product: CASSQVGSYNNEQFF.